This T cell receptor beta chain was recorded in a study of preoperative IRX-2 immunotherapy in early breast cancer. Per the germline V gene, CDR1 is KGHSH and CDR2 is LQKENI. The CDR3 covers 16 residues. V was pared by 3 bases and J by 6 bases, with 15 bases between. The method was immunoSEQ multiplex PCR; TCRdb's version includes in-frame clones alone and lacks a portion of them. In the table there are about 32,000 clones, around 83% of which are singletons. Treatment of the sample: preoperative locoregional IRX-2 cytokine immunotherapy. This chain links TRBV18 with TRBJ1-6; possibly TRBD1 for D (5 bases). The sequencing here drew on lymph node tissue, taken from a patient treated with IRX-2 immunotherapy. The sequence was collected from a human donor with breast cancer. For the CDR3, the DNA is TGTGCCAGCTCACCCCTCCCGACAGACCGTAATTCACCCCTCCACTTT. Translation gives CASSPLPTDRNSPLHF. Full variable domain (rest looked up from reference TRBV18 and TRBJ1-6): NAGVMQNPRHLVRRRGQEARLRCSPMKGHSHVYWYRQLPEEGLKFMVYLQKENIIDESGMPKERFSAEFPKEGPSILRIQQVVRGDSAAYFCASSPLPTDRNSPLHFGNGTRLTVT.